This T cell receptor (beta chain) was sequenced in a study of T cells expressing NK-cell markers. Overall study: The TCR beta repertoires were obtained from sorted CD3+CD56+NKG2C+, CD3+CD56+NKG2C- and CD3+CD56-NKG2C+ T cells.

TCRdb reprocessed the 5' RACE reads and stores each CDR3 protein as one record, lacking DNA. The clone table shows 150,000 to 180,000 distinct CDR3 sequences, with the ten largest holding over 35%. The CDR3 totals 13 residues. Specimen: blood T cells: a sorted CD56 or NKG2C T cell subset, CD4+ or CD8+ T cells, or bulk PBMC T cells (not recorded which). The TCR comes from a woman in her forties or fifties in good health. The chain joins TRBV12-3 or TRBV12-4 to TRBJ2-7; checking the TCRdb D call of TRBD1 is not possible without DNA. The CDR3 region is CASSEDMFGEQYF.